This TCR beta chain comes out of a study of blood T cell repertoires in COVID-19. J was trimmed by 4 bases and V by 4 bases; bases with no gene match: 14. There are 17 residues in the CDR3. Germline-derived CDR1 and CDR2 are SGHNT and YYREEE (reference sequence). Ages ranged from roughly 18 to 100 years, with residence in around 24 US areas. Cohorts were assigned according to the clinical history that participants reported. This clone was seen a single time. In the original analysis: It was from reference gene primer amplification that nucleated cell counts were estimated. Profiled with immunoSEQ multiplex PCR; TCRdb holds only in-frame clones, not every one. V, J and clone size were drawn from that table, and D and trimming were deduced from the DNA. The profile shows 270,000 or so clones, approximately 90% of them singletons.

Sequenced input: PBMCs or T cells enriched from blood (not recorded which). The source of this sequence is a woman aged 25 to 39 with acute COVID-19. The chain employs TRBV5-4 and TRBJ2-1; 7 positions match TRBD2. CDR3 amino acids: CASSPGSGIGIYNEQFF. Here the CDR3 DNA reads TGTGCCAGCAGCCCGGGGAGCGGGATTGGGATTTACAATGAGCAGTTCTTC.